The 8 T cell receptor beta chains in this list originate from one sample, sequenced in a study of cytomegalovirus exposure and HLA in healthy donors. The PCR used 60 Vbeta and 13 Jbeta primers. Using immunoSEQ multiplex PCR, the repertoire was profiled, and TCRdb retains in-frame clones only, with some absent. The sample has about 210,000 clones; roughly 78% are singletons. Sequenced material: PBMCs. These receptors were collected from a boy aged 10-17 years in good health and CMV-seronegative.

The chain carries TRBV30 and TRBJ2-1, with TRBD1 identical over 7 bases. CDR1 is GTSNPN and CDR2 is SVGIG in the germline V gene (reference sequence). The length of the CDR3 is 12 residues. V dropped 8 bases and J dropped 8; count of bases not matched to a gene: 9. The CDR3 DNA follows: TGTGCCCGGAACGCCGACAGGGATGAGCAGTTCTTC. Its translation: CARNADRDEQFF.

The chain is built from TRBV9 and TRBJ2-3; tentatively, D is TRBD2 (6 bases). This CDR3 is built from 16 residues. V gave up 2 bases and J gave up 2 bases, with 15 bases separating them. Germline V CDR1 and CDR2: SGDLS, YYNGEE. The CDR3 DNA follows: TGTGCCAGCAGCGTTAGGGCGCGGGAAGTCACAGATACGCAGTATTTT. Amino acids: CASSVRAREVTDTQYF.

The V and J genes are TRBV27 and TRBJ1-2, with D tentatively TRBD1 (5 bases). Trimming took off 4 bases at V and 5 bases at J, with 14 bases between the two ends. Germline CDR1 and CDR2: MNHEY and SMNVEV (reference sequence). CDR3 size: 14 residues. Written as DNA, the CDR3 is TGTGCCAGCAGTTCATACAGGTCTCATTATGGCTACACCTTC. As protein: CASSSYRSHYGYTF.

The gene calls are TRBV19 and TRBJ2-5; possible D gene TRBD1, 6 bases. The germline V gene encodes CDR1 LNHDA and CDR2 SQIVND (reference sequence). The CDR3 consists of 12 residues. V was trimmed by 5 bases and J by 9 bases, leaving 13 bases between them. For the CDR3, the DNA is TGTGCCAGTAGTTGGCCCGCAGGGGCCCAGTACTTC. Protein sequence: CASSWPAGAQYF.

The CDR3 DNA is TGTGCCAGCGGAAACCGGGACAGGACGGACAATGAGCAGTTCTTC. Encoded protein: CASGNRDRTDNEQFF. The gene calls are TRBV6-4 and TRBJ2-1, with 8 nucleotides matching TRBD1. The CDR3 totals 15 residues. CDR1 and CDR2 from the germline V gene are MRHNA and SNTAGT. With V trimmed by 8 bases and J by 5 bases, 11 bases remained unmatched.

This clone has only a few counts. The J gene is TRBJ1-1, the V gene TRBV2, with 7 bases matching TRBD1. The V gene's germline CDR1 is SNHLY and CDR2 FYNNEI. The length of the CDR3 is 14 residues. V lost 2 bases, J lost 7 bases, and 7 bases stayed unmatched. This CDR3 is CASSEIAGGSEAFF. For the CDR3, the DNA is TGTGCCAGCAGTGAAATCGCAGGGGGTAGTGAAGCTTTCTTT.

The chain carries TRBV19 and TRBJ2-1; 7 bases line up with TRBD1. With 1 base clipped from V and 12 bases from J, the junction kept 18 bases outside the gene matches. CDR3 length equals 17 residues. Per germline, CDR1 LNHDA and CDR2 SQIVND (reference sequence). The CDR3 nucleotides are TGTGCCAGTAGTATAGTCAGGGGGTCTCCGCGACCACCCCCGCAGTTCTTC. Protein: CASSIVRGSPRPPPQFF. Supplemented by reference TRBV19 and TRBJ2-1, the full variable domain reads DGGITQSPKYLFRKEGQNVTLSCEQNLNHDAMYWYRQDPGQGLRLIYYSQIVNDFQKGDIAEGYSVSREKKESFPLTVTSAQKNPTAFYLCASSIVRGSPRPPPQFFGPGTRLTVL.

This chain joins TRBV7-6 and TRBJ2-3; D is perhaps TRBD2 (5 bases). The CDR3 is made up of 15 amino acids. Trimming stripped 5 bases from V and 0 bases from J, with 12 bases between. CDR1 and CDR2 from the germline V gene are SGHVS and FNYEAQ. The CDR3 DNA reads TGTGCCAGCAGCGCCAGTCGGGGTAGCACAGATACGCAGTATTTT. Translation gives CASSASRGSTDTQYF.